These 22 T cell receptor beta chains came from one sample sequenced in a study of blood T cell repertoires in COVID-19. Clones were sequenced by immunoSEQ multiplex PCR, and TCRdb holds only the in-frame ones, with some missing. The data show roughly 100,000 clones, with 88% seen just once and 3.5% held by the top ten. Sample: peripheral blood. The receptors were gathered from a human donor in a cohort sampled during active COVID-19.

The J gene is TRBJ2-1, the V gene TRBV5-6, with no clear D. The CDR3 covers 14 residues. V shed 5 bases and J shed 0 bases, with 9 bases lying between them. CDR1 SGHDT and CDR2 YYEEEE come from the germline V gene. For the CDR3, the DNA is TGTGCCAGCAGGATAATAGACTCCTACAATGAGCAGTTCTTC. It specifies CASRIIDSYNEQFF. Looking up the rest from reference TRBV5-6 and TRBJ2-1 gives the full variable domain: DAGVTQSPTHLIKTRGQQVTLRCSPKSGHDTVSWYQQALGQGPQFIFQYYEEEERQRGNFPDRFSGHQFPNYSSELNVNALLLGDSALYLCASRIIDSYNEQFFGPGTRLTVL.

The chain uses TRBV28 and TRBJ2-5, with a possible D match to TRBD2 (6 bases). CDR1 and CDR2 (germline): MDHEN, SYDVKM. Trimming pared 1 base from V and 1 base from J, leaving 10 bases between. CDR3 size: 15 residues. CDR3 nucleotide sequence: TGTGCCAGCAGTTTATCGGGGGAGCTCCAAGAGACCCAGTACTTC. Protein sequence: CASSLSGELQETQYF.

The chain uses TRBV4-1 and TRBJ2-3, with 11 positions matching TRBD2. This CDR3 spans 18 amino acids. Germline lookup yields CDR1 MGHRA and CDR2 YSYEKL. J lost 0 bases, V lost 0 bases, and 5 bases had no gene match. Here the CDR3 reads CASSQDYSGRGSTDTQYF. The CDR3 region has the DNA TGCGCCAGCAGCCAAGATTATAGCGGGAGGGGAAGCACAGATACGCAGTATTTT.

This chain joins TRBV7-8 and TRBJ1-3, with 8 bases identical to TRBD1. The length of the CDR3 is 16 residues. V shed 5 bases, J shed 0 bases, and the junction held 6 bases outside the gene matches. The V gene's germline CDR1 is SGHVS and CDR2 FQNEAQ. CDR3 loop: CASSARQGSSGNTIYF. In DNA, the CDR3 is TGTGCCAGCAGCGCCCGACAGGGGAGCTCTGGAAACACCATATATTTT.

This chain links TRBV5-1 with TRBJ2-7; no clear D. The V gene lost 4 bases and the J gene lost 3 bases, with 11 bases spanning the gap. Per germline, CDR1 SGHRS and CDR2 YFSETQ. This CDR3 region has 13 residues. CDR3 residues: CASSPPTVYEQYF. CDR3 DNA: TGCGCCAGCAGCCCACCTACGGTCTACGAGCAGTACTTC. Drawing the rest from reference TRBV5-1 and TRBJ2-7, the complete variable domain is KAGVTQTPRYLIKTRGQQVTLSCSPISGHRSVSWYQQTPGQGLQFLFEYFSETQRNKGNFPGRFSGRQFSNSRSEMNVSTLELGDSALYLCASSPPTVYEQYFGPGTRLTVT.

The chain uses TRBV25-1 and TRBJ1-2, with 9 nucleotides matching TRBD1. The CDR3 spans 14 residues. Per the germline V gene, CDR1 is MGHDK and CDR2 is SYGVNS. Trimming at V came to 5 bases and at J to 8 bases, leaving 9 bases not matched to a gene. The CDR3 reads CASSLQDRGGGYTF. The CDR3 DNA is TGTGCCAGCAGTCTTCAGGACAGGGGAGGGGGCTACACCTTC.

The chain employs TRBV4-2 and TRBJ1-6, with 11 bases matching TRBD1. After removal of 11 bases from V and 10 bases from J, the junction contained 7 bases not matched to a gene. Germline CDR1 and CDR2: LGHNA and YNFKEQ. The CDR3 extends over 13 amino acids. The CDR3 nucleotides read TGTGCCTCCTGGGGACAGGGGGACTCACCCCTCCACTTT. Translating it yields CASWGQGDSPLHF.

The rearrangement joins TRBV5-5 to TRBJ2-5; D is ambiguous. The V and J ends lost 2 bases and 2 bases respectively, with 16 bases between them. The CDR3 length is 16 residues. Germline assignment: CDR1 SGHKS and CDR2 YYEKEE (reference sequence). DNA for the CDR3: TGTGCCAGCAGCTTAGGATCGTTTGGCAGGCAAGAGACCCAGTACTTC. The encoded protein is CASSLGSFGRQETQYF.

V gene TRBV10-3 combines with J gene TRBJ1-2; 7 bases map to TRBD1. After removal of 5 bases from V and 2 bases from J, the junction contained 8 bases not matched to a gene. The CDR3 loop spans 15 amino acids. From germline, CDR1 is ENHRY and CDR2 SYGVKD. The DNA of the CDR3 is TGTGCCATCAGTACCCCGGGACAGCGAAACTATGGCTACACCTTC. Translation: CAISTPGQRNYGYTF.

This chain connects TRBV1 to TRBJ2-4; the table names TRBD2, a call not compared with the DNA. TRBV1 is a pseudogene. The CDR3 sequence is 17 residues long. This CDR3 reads CTSSLRTSGIAKNIQYF. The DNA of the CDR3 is TGCACCAGCAGCCTACGGACTAGCGGGATCGCCAAAAACATTCAGTACTTC.

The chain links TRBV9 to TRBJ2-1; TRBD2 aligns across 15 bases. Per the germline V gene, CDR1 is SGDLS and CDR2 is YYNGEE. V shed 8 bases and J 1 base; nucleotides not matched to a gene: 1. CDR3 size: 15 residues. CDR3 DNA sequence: TGTGCCAGTGGGACTAGCGGGGGGTCCTACAATGAGCAGTTCTTC. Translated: CASGTSGGSYNEQFF.

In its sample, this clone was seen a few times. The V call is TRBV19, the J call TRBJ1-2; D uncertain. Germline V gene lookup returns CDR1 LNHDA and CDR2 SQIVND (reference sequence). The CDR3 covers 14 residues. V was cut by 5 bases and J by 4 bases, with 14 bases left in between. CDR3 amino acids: CASSVLEGSYGYTF. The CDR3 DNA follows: TGTGCCAGTAGTGTGCTTGAGGGCAGCTATGGCTACACCTTC.

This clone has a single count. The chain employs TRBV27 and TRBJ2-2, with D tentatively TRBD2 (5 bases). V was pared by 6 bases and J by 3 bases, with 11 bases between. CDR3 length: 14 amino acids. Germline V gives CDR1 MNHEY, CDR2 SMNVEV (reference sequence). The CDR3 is CASRISDYTGELFF. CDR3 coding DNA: TGTGCCAGCAGAATTAGCGATTACACCGGGGAGCTGTTTTTT.

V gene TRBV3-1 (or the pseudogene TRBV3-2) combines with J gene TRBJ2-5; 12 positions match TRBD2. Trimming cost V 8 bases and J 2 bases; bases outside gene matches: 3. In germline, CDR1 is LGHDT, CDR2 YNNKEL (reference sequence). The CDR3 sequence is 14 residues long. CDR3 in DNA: TGTGCCAGCGGACTAGCGGGAATTCAAGAGACCCAGTACTTC. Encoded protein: CASGLAGIQETQYF.

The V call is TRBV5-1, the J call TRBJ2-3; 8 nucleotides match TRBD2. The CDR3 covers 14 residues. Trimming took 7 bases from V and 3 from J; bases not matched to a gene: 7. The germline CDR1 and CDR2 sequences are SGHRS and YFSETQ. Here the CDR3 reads CASFGGGPTDTQYF. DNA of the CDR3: TGCGCCAGCTTTGGCGGGGGGCCTACAGATACGCAGTATTTT.

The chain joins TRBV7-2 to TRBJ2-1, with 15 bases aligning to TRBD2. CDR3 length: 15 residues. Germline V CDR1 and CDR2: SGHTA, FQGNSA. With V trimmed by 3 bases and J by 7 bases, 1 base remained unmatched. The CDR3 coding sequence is TGTGCCAGCAGCTTGGGGACTAGCGGGAGGAATGAGCAGTTCTTC. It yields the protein CASSLGTSGRNEQFF.

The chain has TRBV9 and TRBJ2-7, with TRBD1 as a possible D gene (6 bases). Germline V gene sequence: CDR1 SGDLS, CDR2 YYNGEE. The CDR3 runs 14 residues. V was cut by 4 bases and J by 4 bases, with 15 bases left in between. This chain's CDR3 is CASSLQGSRYEQYF. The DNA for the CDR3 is TGTGCCAGCAGCTTACAGGGCTCGAGGTACGAGCAGTACTTC.

DNA for the CDR3: TGCGCCAGCAGCTGGGGCCCCCAAGAGACCCAGTACTTC. Translated, it gives CASSWGPQETQYF. This chain joins TRBV5-1 and TRBJ2-5, with a possible D match to TRBD1 (5 bases). The CDR3 is made up of 13 amino acids. The germline V gene encodes CDR1 SGHRS and CDR2 YFSETQ. V was cut by 3 bases and J by 1 base, with 7 bases left in between.

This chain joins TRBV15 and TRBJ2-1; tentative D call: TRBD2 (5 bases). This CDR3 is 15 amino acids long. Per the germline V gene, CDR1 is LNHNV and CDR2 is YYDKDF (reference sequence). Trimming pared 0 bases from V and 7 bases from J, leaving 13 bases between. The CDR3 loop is CATSRDLGGENEQFF. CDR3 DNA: TGTGCCACCAGCAGAGATTTAGGAGGCGAGAATGAGCAGTTCTTC.

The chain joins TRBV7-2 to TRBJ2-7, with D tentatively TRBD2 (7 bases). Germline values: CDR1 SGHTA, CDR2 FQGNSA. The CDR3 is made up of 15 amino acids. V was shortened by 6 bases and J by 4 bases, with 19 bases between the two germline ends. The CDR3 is CASRGWTSTGYEQYF. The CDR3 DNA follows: TGTGCCAGCAGAGGGTGGACTAGTACAGGGTACGAGCAGTACTTC. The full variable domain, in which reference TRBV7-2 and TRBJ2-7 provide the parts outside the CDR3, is GAGVSQSPSNKVTEKGKDVELRCDPISGHTALYWYRQSLGQGLEFLIYFQGNSAPDKSGLPSDRFSAERTGGSVSTLTIQRTQQEDSAVYLCASRGWTSTGYEQYFGPGTRLTVT.

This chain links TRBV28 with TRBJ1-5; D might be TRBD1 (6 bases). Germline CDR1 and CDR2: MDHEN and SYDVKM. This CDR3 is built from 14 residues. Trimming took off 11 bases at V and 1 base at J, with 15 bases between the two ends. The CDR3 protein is CACLQGMSNQPQHF. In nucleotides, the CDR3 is TGTGCCTGCCTCCAGGGGATGAGCAATCAGCCCCAGCATTTT.

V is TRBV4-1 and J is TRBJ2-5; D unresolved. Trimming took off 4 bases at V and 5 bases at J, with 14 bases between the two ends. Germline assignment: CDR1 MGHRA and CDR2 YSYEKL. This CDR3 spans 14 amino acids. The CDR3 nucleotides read TGCGCCAGCAGCCGCGATCCCCGCGCGGAGACCCAGTACTTC. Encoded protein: CASSRDPRAETQYF.